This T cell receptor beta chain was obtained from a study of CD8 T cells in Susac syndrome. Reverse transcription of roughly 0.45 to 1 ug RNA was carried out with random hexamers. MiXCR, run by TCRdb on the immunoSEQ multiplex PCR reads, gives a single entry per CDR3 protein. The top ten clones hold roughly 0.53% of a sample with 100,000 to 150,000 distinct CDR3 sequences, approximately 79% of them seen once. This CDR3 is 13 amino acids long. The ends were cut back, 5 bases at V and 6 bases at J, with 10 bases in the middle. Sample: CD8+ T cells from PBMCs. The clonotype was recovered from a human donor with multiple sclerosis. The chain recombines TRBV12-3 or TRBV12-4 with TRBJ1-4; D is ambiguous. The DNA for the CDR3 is TGTGCCAGCAGTAGGACTTGGGATGAAAAACTGTTTTTT. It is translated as CASSRTWDEKLFF.